This T cell receptor beta chain was sequenced during a study of blood T cell repertoires in COVID-19. For the study at large: Both acute and convalescent COVID-19 samples were obtained from the United States, Italy and Spain. PBMCs, B-cell-depleted T cells, or T cells provided the cDNA or gDNA that made up the material.

V gave up 1 base and J gave up 7 bases; unmatched junction bases: 2. Looked up from germline, CDR1 is SGHDT and CDR2 is YYEEEE. The CDR3 consists of 13 residues. In the original processing: Amplification of reference gene primers was used by the study to estimate nucleated cell counts. Sequencing used immunoSEQ multiplex PCR; TCRdb keeps in-frame clones, though not all of them. The V and J calls and clone size are taken from that table; D and trimming were inferred from the DNA. The sample comprises 150,000 to 200,000 clones, about 80% of which are singletons, and roughly 19% rests with the top ten. Material for sequencing was peripheral blood. The V call is TRBV5-6, the J call TRBJ2-1; 7 nucleotides line up with TRBD2. This clonotype originated in a woman aged 80 or over with acute or convalescent COVID-19. CDR3 in amino acids: CASSLWGGNEQFF. The CDR3 DNA reads as TGTGCCAGCAGCTTGTGGGGGGGAAATGAGCAGTTCTTC.